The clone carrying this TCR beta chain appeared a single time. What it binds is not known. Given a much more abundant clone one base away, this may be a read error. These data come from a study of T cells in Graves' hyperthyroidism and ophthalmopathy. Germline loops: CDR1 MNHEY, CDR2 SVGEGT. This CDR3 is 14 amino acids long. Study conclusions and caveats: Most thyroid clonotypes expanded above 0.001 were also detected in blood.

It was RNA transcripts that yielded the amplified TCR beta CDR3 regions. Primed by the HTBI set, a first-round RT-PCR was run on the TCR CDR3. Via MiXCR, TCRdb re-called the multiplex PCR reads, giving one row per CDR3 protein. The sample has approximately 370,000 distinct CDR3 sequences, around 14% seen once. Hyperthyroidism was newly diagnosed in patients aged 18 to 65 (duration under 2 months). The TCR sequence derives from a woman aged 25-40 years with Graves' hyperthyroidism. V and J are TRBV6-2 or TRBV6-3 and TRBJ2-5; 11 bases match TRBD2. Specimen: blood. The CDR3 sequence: CANSFIAGGETQYF. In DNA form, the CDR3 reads TGTGCCAACAGTTTCATAGCGGGAGGGGAGACCCAGTACTTC.